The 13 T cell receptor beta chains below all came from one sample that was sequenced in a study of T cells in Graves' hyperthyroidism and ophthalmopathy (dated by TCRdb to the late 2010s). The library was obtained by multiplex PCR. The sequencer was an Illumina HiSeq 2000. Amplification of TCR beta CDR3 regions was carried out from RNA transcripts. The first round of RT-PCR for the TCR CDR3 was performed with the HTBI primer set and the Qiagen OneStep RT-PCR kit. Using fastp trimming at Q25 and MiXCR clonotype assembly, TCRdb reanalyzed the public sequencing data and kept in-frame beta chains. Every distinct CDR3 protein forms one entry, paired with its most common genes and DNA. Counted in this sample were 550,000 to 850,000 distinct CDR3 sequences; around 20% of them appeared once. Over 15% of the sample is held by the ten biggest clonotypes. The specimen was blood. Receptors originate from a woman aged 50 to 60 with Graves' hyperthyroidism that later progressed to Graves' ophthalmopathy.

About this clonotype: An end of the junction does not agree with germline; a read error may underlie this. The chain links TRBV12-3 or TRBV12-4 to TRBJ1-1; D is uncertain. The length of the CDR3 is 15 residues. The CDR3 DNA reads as TGTGTCAGCGCTTTATGGAGGGCAGAGCGTCTAGAAGCTTTCTTT. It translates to CVSALWRAERLEAFF.

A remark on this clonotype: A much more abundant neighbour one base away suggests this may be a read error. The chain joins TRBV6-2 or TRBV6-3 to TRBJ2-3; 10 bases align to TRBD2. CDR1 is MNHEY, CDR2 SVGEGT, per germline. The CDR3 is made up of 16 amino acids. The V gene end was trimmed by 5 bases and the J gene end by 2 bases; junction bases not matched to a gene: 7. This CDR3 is CASSITSGANTDTQYF. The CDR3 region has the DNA TGTGCCAGCAGTATAACTAGCGGGGCAAACACAGATACGCAGTATTTT.

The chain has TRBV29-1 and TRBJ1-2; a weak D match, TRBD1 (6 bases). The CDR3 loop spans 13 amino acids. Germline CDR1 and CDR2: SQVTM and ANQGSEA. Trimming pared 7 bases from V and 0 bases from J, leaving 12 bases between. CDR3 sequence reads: CSAGGAPNYGYTF. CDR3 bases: TGCAGCGCGGGGGGGGCTCCTAACTATGGCTACACCTTC.

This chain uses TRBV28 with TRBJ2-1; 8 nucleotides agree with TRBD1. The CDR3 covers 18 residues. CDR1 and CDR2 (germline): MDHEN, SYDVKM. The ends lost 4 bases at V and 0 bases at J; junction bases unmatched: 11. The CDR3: CASSSGGGQDPSYNEQFF. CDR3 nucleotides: TGTGCCAGCAGTTCTGGTGGGGGACAGGACCCCTCCTACAATGAGCAGTTCTTC.

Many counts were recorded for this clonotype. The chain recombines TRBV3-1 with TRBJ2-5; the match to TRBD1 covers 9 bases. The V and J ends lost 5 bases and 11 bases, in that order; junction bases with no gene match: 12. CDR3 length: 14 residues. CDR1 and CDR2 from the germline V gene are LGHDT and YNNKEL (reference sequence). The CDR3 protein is CASSTDLQGARQYF. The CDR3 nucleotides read TGTGCCAGCAGCACCGACTTACAGGGGGCACGTCAGTACTTC.

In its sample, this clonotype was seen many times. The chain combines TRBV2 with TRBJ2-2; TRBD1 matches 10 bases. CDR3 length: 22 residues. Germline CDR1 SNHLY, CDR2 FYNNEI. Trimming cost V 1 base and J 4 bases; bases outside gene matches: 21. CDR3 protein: CASSEGRGSKSTGTGVTGELFF. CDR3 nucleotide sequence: TGTGCCAGCAGTGAAGGTCGGGGGTCGAAAAGTACCGGGACAGGGGTCACCGGGGAGCTGTTTTTT. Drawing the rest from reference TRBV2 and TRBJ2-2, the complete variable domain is EPEVTQTPSHQVTQMGQEVILRCVPISNHLYFYWYRQILGQKVEFLVSFYNNEISEKSEIFDDQFSVERPDGSNFTLKIRSTKLEDSAMYFCASSEGRGSKSTGTGVTGELFFGEGSRLTVL.

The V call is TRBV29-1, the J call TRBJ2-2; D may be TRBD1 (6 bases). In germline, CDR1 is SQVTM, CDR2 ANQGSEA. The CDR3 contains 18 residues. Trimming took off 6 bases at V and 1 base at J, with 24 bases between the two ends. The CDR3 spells CSVRRLGNGQQNTGELFF. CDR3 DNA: TGCAGCGTGAGGCGGCTTGGTAATGGACAGCAGAACACCGGGGAGCTGTTTTTT.

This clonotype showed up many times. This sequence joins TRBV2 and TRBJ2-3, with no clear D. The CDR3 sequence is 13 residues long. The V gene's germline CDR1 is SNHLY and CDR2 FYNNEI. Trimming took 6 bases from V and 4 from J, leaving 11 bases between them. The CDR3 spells CASSWTGADTQYF. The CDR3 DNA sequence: TGTGCCAGCAGCTGGACCGGCGCAGATACGCAGTATTTT.

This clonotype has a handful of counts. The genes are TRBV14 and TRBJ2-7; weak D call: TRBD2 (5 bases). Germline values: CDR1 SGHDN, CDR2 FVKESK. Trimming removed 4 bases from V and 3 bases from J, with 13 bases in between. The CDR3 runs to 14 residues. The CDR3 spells CASSPGNQRYEQYF. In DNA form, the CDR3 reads TGTGCCAGCAGCCCCGGGAACCAGCGCTACGAGCAGTACTTC.

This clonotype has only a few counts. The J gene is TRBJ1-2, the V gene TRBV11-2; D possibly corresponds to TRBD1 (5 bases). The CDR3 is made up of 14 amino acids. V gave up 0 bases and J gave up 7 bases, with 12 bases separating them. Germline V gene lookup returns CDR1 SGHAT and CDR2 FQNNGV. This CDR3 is CASSLDPGSAGYTF. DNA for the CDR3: TGTGCCAGCAGCTTAGATCCAGGGTCGGCTGGCTACACCTTC.

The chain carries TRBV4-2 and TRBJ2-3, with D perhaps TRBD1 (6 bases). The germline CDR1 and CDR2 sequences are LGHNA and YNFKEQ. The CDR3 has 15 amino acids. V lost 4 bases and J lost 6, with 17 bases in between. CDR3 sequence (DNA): TGTGCCAGCAGCCCAGGGCAGGGGCGTGAGGATACGCAGTATTTT. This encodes CASSPGQGREDTQYF.

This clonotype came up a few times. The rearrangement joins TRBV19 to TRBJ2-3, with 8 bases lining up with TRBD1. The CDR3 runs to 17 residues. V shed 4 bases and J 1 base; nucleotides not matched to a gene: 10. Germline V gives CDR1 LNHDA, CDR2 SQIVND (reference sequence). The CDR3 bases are TGTGCCAGTAGTACTCCTTTGGACAGGGAGCGCACAGATACGCAGTATTTT. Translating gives CASSTPLDRERTDTQYF.

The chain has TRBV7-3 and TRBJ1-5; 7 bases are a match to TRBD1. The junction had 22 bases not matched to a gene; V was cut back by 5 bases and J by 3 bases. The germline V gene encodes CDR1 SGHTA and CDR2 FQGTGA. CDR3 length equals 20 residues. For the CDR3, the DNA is TGTGCCAGCAGCAGAAACTTCAACGGGAGAACGGGACAGATCAATCAGCCCCAGCATTTT. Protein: CASSRNFNGRTGQINQPQHF.